One sample yielded the 10 T cell receptor beta chains listed below, sequenced in a study of cytomegalovirus exposure and HLA in healthy donors (dated by TCRdb to about 2017). The library was built by means of the immunoSEQ multiplex PCR assay. A mixture of 60 forward primers for TCR Vbeta segments and 13 reverse primers for TCR Jbeta segments was used in the multiplex PCR. The table was pulled from immuneACCESS by TCRdb, which kept in-frame rearrangements only. Such tables lose some clones; where checked, under half of the loss comes from unresolved V genes, and the rest has no known cause. The sample table holds about 150,000 clones, of which around 10% were seen once. 1.8% of the sample rests with the top ten. Material for sequencing was PBMCs. The receptors here all came from a man aged 45-65 years in good health and CMV-seronegative.

The chain carries TRBV6-1 and TRBJ2-7; TRBD2 matches 9 bases. With V trimmed by 6 bases and J by 3 bases, 9 bases remained unmatched. The germline V gene has CDR1 MNHNS and CDR2 SASEGT. The CDR3 runs 15 residues. CDR3 DNA: TGTGCCAGCAGGGACACCGGGACTAGCAGCTACGAGCAGTACTTC. Residues: CASRDTGTSSYEQYF.

The chain couples TRBV19 to TRBJ2-2; possibly TRBD1 for D (6 bases). Deletions cut 3 bases from V and 6 bases from J, with 17 bases between. The V gene's germline CDR1 is LNHDA and CDR2 SQIVND (reference sequence). The CDR3 has 16 residues. The CDR3 DNA follows: TGTGCCAGTAGTATCTTCAGGGGCGCGGTGGCCGGGGAGCTGTTTTTT. Protein sequence: CASSIFRGAVAGELFF. Drawing the rest from reference TRBV19 and TRBJ2-2, the complete variable domain is DGGITQSPKYLFRKEGQNVTLSCEQNLNHDAMYWYRQDPGQGLRLIYYSQIVNDFQKGDIAEGYSVSREKKESFPLTVTSAQKNPTAFYLCASSIFRGAVAGELFFGEGSRLTVL.

This clone was picked up a small number of times. V usage is TRBV27 and J usage is TRBJ2-7; no definite D call. The CDR3 is 13 residues long. Germline-derived CDR1 and CDR2 are MNHEY and SMNVEV (reference sequence). The V end was cut by 5 bases, the J end by 6 bases, with 14 bases between. CDR3 bases: TGTGCCAGCAGTGTACTTCACTCAGGCGAGCAGTACTTC. Translation: CASSVLHSGEQYF.

This clone was seen only a few times. The rearrangement joins TRBV11-2 to TRBJ1-6; D call uncertain. Germline-derived CDR1 and CDR2 are SGHAT and FQNNGV. The CDR3 length is 14 residues. Trimming stripped 1 base from V and 12 bases from J, with 13 bases between. The CDR3 spells CASSLANFEGPLHF. CDR3 nucleotides: TGTGCCAGCAGCTTAGCGAACTTCGAGGGACCCCTCCACTTT.

In this sample, this clone turned up a few times. The V gene is TRBV7-9, the J gene TRBJ1-1; no clear D. Germline CDR1 is SEHNR and CDR2 is FQNEAQ (reference sequence). Trimming took 3 bases from V and 11 from J, leaving 13 bases between them. There are 12 residues in the CDR3. CDR3 protein: CASSFLADRAFF. The CDR3 DNA reads as TGTGCCAGCAGCTTTTTGGCGGATAGGGCTTTCTTT.

This clone has more than one count but fewer than ten. This chain's CDR3 is CASSLAGGQETQYF. The CDR3 DNA is TGCGCCAGCAGCTTGGCCGGGGGGCAAGAGACCCAGTACTTC. The chain joins TRBV5-1 to TRBJ2-5; TRBD2 agrees at 7 bases. After removal of 0 bases from V and 2 bases from J, the junction contained 1 base not matched to a gene. In germline, CDR1 is SGHRS, CDR2 YFSETQ. The CDR3 is 14 amino acids. Drawing the rest from reference TRBV5-1 and TRBJ2-5, the complete variable domain is KAGVTQTPRYLIKTRGQQVTLSCSPISGHRSVSWYQQTPGQGLQFLFEYFSETQRNKGNFPGRFSGRQFSNSRSEMNVSTLELGDSALYLCASSLAGGQETQYFGPGTRLLVL.

The chain combines TRBV2 with TRBJ1-5; D possibly corresponds to TRBD1 (6 bases). This CDR3 has 15 residues. Germline V gene sequence: CDR1 SNHLY, CDR2 FYNNEI. Trimming pared 1 base from V and 6 bases from J, leaving 13 bases between. The CDR3 loop reads CASSEGRGGGQPQHF. The CDR3 DNA is TGTGCCAGCAGTGAAGGCAGGGGCGGTGGTCAGCCCCAGCATTTT.

The chain employs TRBV4-2 and TRBJ2-7; the match to TRBD2 covers 8 bases. The CDR3 has 16 residues. V was clipped by 0 bases and J by 7 bases; unmatched bases: 11. Germline V gene lookup returns CDR1 LGHNA and CDR2 YNFKEQ. CDR3 protein: CASSQDPSGSLGEQYF. CDR3 nucleotides: TGTGCCAGCAGCCAAGATCCCAGCGGGAGCCTCGGGGAGCAGTACTTC.

The genes are TRBV5-1 and TRBJ1-1; 7 bases align to TRBD1. Trimming took 5 bases from V and 5 from J; bases not matched to a gene: 9. Germline V lookup: CDR1 SGHRS, CDR2 YFSETQ. There are 14 residues in the CDR3. CDR3: CASRAQTGRTEAFF. Written as DNA, the CDR3 is TGCGCCAGCAGAGCCCAGACAGGGCGTACTGAAGCTTTCTTT.

This clone was counted a few times. In nucleotides, the CDR3 is TGCGCCAGCAGCTTACGTGACAAAACTTACGAGCAGTACTTC. Protein product: CASSLRDKTYEQYF. V gene TRBV5-1 combines with J gene TRBJ2-7; D ambiguous. Trimming took 2 bases from V and 4 from J, leaving 13 bases between them. CDR3 length equals 14 residues. Germline V gene sequence: CDR1 SGHRS, CDR2 YFSETQ.